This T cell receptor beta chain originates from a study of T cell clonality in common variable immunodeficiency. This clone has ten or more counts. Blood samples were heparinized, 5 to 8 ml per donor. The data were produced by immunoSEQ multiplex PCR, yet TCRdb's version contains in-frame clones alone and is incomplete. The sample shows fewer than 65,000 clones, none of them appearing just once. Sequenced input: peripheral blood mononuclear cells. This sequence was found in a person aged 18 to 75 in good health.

The covered CDR3 bases are TGCAGTGCTAGAACGCCAGGGGGTCCGTTTGCAACTAATGAAAAA. Its translation: CSARTPGGPFATNEK. The CDR3 reads in full as CSARTPGGPFATNEKLFF. The rearrangement uses TRBV20-1 and TRBJ1-4; 7 nucleotides line up with TRBD1. The CDR3 end falls 3 residues outside the read, so it is completed with the germline J gene. J was trimmed by 0 bases and V by 2 bases; bases with no gene match: 12. This CDR3 has 18 residues. Germline CDR1 is DFQATT and CDR2 is SNEGSKA (reference sequence).